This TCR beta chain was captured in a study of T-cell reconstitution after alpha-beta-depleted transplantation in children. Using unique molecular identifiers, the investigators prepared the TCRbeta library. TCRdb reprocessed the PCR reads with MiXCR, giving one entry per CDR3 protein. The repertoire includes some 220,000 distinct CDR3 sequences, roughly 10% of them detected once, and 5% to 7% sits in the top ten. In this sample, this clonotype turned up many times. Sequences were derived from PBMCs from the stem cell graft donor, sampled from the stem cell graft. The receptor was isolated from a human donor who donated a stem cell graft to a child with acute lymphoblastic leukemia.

The CDR3 nucleotides are TGTGCCAGCTCACCTCTTCTGGGGGAAGGTCACTACGAGCAGTACTTC. Amino acid sequence: CASSPLLGEGHYEQYF. The chain couples TRBV18 to TRBJ2-7; D may be TRBD1 or TRBD2 (5 bases each). Germline CDR1 and CDR2: KGHSH and LQKENI. V lost 3 bases to trimming and J lost 3 bases, with 18 bases between them. The CDR3 is 16 amino acids.